Listed here are 3 T cell receptor beta chains from one sample, sequenced in a study of glioma-infiltrating T cells. TCR alpha and beta CDR3 regions were amplified from RNA using iRepertoire nested multiplex PCR. TCRdb itself ran the multiplex PCR reads through MiXCR, one entry per CDR3 protein. Found here are fewer than 110,000 distinct CDR3 sequences, around 30% of them singletons; the top ten hold 44%. Sequenced: glioma tissue, nonneoplastic brain tissue, or PBMCs (not recorded which). These TCRs come from a human donor with low-grade glioma or glioblastoma, undergoing nonglioma brain surgery, or in good health (not recorded which).

This chain joins TRBV12-3 or TRBV12-4 and TRBJ1-1; 10 bases align to TRBD1. J was trimmed by 13 bases and V by 4 bases; bases with no gene match: 12. The CDR3 totals 14 residues. The CDR3 DNA sequence: TGTGCCAGCAGTTCGACAGGGGGCCCCGGAGTAGGTTTCTTT. Its protein product is CASSSTGGPGVGFF.

This clonotype was seen at least ten times. The rearrangement joins TRBV6-2 or TRBV6-3 to TRBJ1-1; 7 bases are shared with TRBD1. Germline V gene lookup returns CDR1 MNHEY and CDR2 SVGEGT. The CDR3 covers 16 residues. Trimming took 0 bases from V and 1 from J; bases not matched to a gene: 5. The CDR3 sequence: CASSYSTTGRNTEAFF. The DNA for the CDR3 is TGTGCCAGCAGTTACTCAACGACAGGGAGGAACACTGAAGCTTTCTTT.

With regard to this clonotype: This could be a read error, since a much larger clone is one nucleotide away. The V gene is TRBV7-6, the J gene TRBJ1-1; perhaps TRBD1 as D (5 bases). Germline V gene lookup returns CDR1 SGHVS and CDR2 FNYEAQ. The CDR3 spans 15 residues. The chain's CDR3 is CASTHLGVANTESFF. The CDR3 DNA sequence: TGTGCCAGCACCCATTTAGGGGTGGCGAACACTGAATCTTTCTTT.